Shown below are 32 T cell receptor beta chains from a single sample sequenced in a study of blood T cells in healthy people across ages. Using a J-beta primer mix together with a sample-barcoded 5' primer, a second PCR was run for roughly 6 to 11 cycles. From the 5' RACE reads, TCRdb called clonotypes with MiXCR, one entry per CDR3 protein. The sample includes over a million distinct CDR3 sequences, more than 35% of them seen just once. What was sequenced was blood. Receptors were obtained from a woman aged 60 to 75 in good health.

This chain joins TRBV11-2 and TRBJ2-7; 9 bases agree with TRBD1. This CDR3 is 15 amino acids long. Unmatched junction bases numbered 7, after V lost 5 bases and J lost 2 bases. Germline V lookup: CDR1 SGHAT, CDR2 FQNNGV. This CDR3 is CASSHSTGGAYEQYF. CDR3 in DNA: TGTGCCAGCAGCCACTCGACAGGGGGAGCCTACGAGCAGTACTTC.

This rearrangement joins TRBV21-1 to TRBJ2-3; the D call TRBD2 from the table was never checked on the DNA. TRBV21-1 is marked as a pseudogene. The CDR3 contains 16 residues. The CDR3 nucleotides read TGTGCCAGCAGCAAGCTTCCGAGCGGCCTCGCAGATACGCAGTATTTT. Amino acid sequence: CASSKLPSGLADTQYF.

This clonotype was detected ten times or more. CDR3 bases: TGCAGCGTTGAAAAGGGAGAGACCCAGTACTTC. Its protein product is CSVEKGETQYF. The chain joins TRBV29-1 to TRBJ2-5; D not certain. CDR3 length: 11 amino acids. The V and J ends lost 2 bases and 4 bases respectively, with 5 bases between them. Germline V gene data show CDR1 as SQVTM and CDR2 as ANQGSEA.

This clonotype was observed a few times. V and J are TRBV28 and TRBJ2-1; D call uncertain. In germline, CDR1 is MDHEN, CDR2 SYDVKM. The CDR3 is 15 amino acids. Between the trimmed V and J ends, which lost 1 base and 5 bases, there was a span of 12 bases. CDR3: CASSLSLATHNEQFF. CDR3 bases: TGTGCCAGCAGTTTATCATTGGCGACCCACAATGAGCAGTTCTTC.

The rearrangement uses TRBV5-1 and TRBJ2-1, with 7 bases fitting TRBD2. Trimming removed 5 bases from V and 2 bases from J; junction bases left unmatched: 10. This CDR3 spans 16 amino acids. Per germline, CDR1 SGHRS and CDR2 YFSETQ. The CDR3 nucleotides are TGCGCCAGCAGGCATGCCGGGACTAACCCCTACAATGAGCAGTTCTTC. It encodes CASRHAGTNPYNEQFF.

The CDR3 bases are TGTGCCAGCAGCTTAGGGAGGGGGCCTACGCAGTATTTT. This translates into CASSLGRGPTQYF. The rearrangement uses TRBV11-2 and TRBJ2-3, with a tentative D call TRBD1 (7 bases). The CDR3 extends over 13 amino acids. In germline, CDR1 is SGHAT, CDR2 FQNNGV. V was cut by 1 base and J by 8 bases, with 10 bases left in between.

As DNA, the CDR3 is TGTGCCAGCCGGGAATCCGGGACTATTACGGGCGAGCAGTACTTC. Residues: CASRESGTITGEQYF. The J gene is TRBJ2-7, the V gene TRBV28; 7 nucleotides align to TRBD2. V lost 8 bases to trimming and J lost 6 bases; unmatched junction nucleotides: 16. The CDR3 length is 15 residues. Germline V gene lookup returns CDR1 MDHEN and CDR2 SYDVKM.

This clonotype has a handful of counts. With a much larger clone just one base away, this may be a read error. The chain links TRBV27 to TRBJ2-7; D unclear. Germline CDR1 reads MNHEY; CDR2 reads SMNVEV (reference sequence). The V end lost 6 bases, the J end lost 5 bases, and 11 bases lay between the germline ends. The CDR3 has 12 residues. CDR3: CASRSTPNEQYF. The CDR3 DNA follows: TGTGCCAGCAGGTCAACCCCGAACGAGCAGTACTTC.

This clonotype was counted only a few times. The V and J genes are TRBV7-8 and TRBJ2-1; the match to TRBD2 covers 9 bases. Germline values: CDR1 SGHVS, CDR2 FQNEAQ. V shed 6 bases and J 9 bases; nucleotides not matched to a gene: 15. The CDR3 spans 16 residues. This CDR3 is CASRSGRAGGTFEQFF. Here the CDR3 DNA reads TGTGCCAGCAGATCCGGTAGAGCGGGAGGTACTTTTGAGCAGTTCTTC.

The rearrangement joins TRBV28 to TRBJ2-7; no clear D. The germline V gene has CDR1 MDHEN and CDR2 SYDVKM. The CDR3 is 14 residues long. Deletions cut 5 bases from V and 3 bases from J, with 14 bases between. In nucleotides, the CDR3 is TGTGCCAGCAGTAGTTCCCTTTTGGTCTACGAGCAGTACTTC. It encodes CASSSSLLVYEQYF.

The rearrangement uses TRBV20-1 and TRBJ2-7, with TRBD2 matching 12 bases. Trimming removed 7 bases from V and 2 bases from J; junction bases left unmatched: 3. Germline-derived CDR1 and CDR2 are DFQATT and SNEGSKA (reference sequence). The CDR3 length is 13 residues. In nucleotides, the CDR3 is TGCAGTGTAAGGACTAGCGGGGCCTACGAGCAGTACTTC. This gives the protein CSVRTSGAYEQYF.

This clonotype has more than one count but fewer than ten. V is TRBV27 and J is TRBJ1-5; perhaps TRBD1 as D (6 bases). Trimming cost V 2 bases and J 4 bases, with 12 bases left between them. The CDR3 is 15 residues long. Germline V gives CDR1 MNHEY, CDR2 SMNVEV (reference sequence). CDR3 protein: CASSLTRGLNQPQHF. CDR3 DNA: TGTGCCAGCAGTTTAACCAGGGGACTAAATCAGCCCCAGCATTTT.

This sequence joins TRBV10-3 and TRBJ1-5; TRBD1 matches at 9 bases. Trimming took 10 bases from V and 1 from J; bases not matched to a gene: 5. The CDR3 sequence is 14 residues long. Germline V gives CDR1 ENHRY, CDR2 SYGVKD. CDR3 nucleotide sequence: TGTGCCACCCACAGGGGGCCGAGCAATCAGCCCCAGCATTTT. It codes for CATHRGPSNQPQHF.

This clonotype was counted between two and nine times. The chain uses TRBV10-1 and TRBJ2-5, with unresolved D. V was shortened by 0 bases and J by 2 bases, with 10 bases between the two germline ends. This CDR3 comprises 15 residues. From germline, CDR1 is WNHNN and CDR2 SYGVQD (reference sequence). The CDR3 DNA sequence: TGCGCCAGCAGTGAGTCCTTGGGCCTACAAGAGACCCAGTACTTC. It is translated as CASSESLGLQETQYF.

The chain combines TRBV27 with TRBJ2-5; a weak D match, TRBD2 (5 bases). V lost 2 bases to trimming and J lost 5 bases, with 12 bases between them. The germline CDR1 and CDR2 sequences are MNHEY and SMNVEV (reference sequence). CDR3 size: 14 residues. CDR3 in DNA: TGTGCCAGCAGTTTACGTCGAGGGATTGAGACCCAGTACTTC. Translated: CASSLRRGIETQYF.

V usage is TRBV2 and J usage is TRBJ2-4, with D perhaps TRBD1 (5 bases). V lost 4 bases to trimming and J lost 5 bases, with 9 bases between them. The germline V gene has CDR1 SNHLY and CDR2 FYNNEI. This CDR3 has 13 amino acids. Written as DNA, the CDR3 is TGTGCCAGCAGTGTTCGCAGGGAAAACATTCAGTACTTC. It is translated as CASSVRRENIQYF.

The V and J genes are TRBV5-1 and TRBJ1-5, with TRBD1 matching 7 bases. Germline CDR1 and CDR2: SGHRS and YFSETQ. The CDR3 runs to 15 residues. V lost 1 base to trimming and J lost 3 bases; unmatched junction nucleotides: 4. The chain's CDR3 is CASSLTGVNNQPQHF. CDR3 DNA sequence: TGCGCCAGCAGCTTGACAGGGGTAAACAATCAGCCCCAGCATTTT.

This clonotype came up many times. The rearrangement uses TRBV4-2 and TRBJ2-5; 8 nucleotides match TRBD1. The J segment lost 1 base and the V segment lost 0 bases, leaving 4 bases of the junction unmatched. This CDR3 has 16 residues. In germline, CDR1 is LGHNA, CDR2 YNFKEQ. The CDR3 reads CASSQEWTGIQETQYF. For the CDR3, the DNA is TGTGCCAGCAGCCAAGAATGGACAGGGATCCAAGAGACCCAGTACTTC.

This clonotype was counted a few times. V usage is TRBV3-1 and J usage is TRBJ2-6; D ambiguous. Germline-derived CDR1 and CDR2 are LGHDT and YNNKEL (reference sequence). V gave up 4 bases and J gave up 3 bases, with 7 bases separating them. This CDR3 contains 14 residues. The CDR3 region is CASSPLLGANVLTF. The DNA for the CDR3 is TGTGCCAGCAGCCCGCTACTTGGGGCCAACGTCCTGACTTTC. Full variable domain (outside the CDR3, taken from reference TRBV3-1 and TRBJ2-6): DTAVSQTPKYLVTQMGNDKSIKCEQNLGHDTMYWYKQDSKKFLKIMFSYNNKELIINETVPNRFSPKSPDKAHLNLHINSLELGDSAVYFCASSPLLGANVLTFGAGSRLTVL.

The rearrangement joins TRBV25-1 to TRBJ1-2; D unresolved. Trimming cost V 8 bases and J 10 bases, with 20 bases left between them. CDR3 length equals 13 residues. Germline V gene lookup returns CDR1 MGHDK and CDR2 SYGVNS. Written as DNA, the CDR3 is TGTGCCAGCCAAAATGGGAAACCTAGGGACTACACCTTC. It codes for CASQNGKPRDYTF.

The J gene is TRBJ2-1, the V gene TRBV7-2, with D perhaps TRBD1 or TRBD2 (5 bases each). The CDR3 contains 14 residues. V was pared by 7 bases and J by 5 bases, with 15 bases between. Germline CDR1 and CDR2: SGHTA and FQGNSA. The CDR3 nucleotides read TGTGCCAGCACCCCGGGGCGACAGAACAATGAGCAGTTCTTC. This codes for CASTPGRQNNEQFF.

The chain has TRBV6-5 and TRBJ2-2, with D possibly TRBD1 on 6 matching bases. Germline V lookup: CDR1 MNHEY, CDR2 SVGAGI. V lost 6 bases to trimming and J lost 4 bases, with 12 bases between them. This CDR3 comprises 14 residues. This chain's CDR3 is CASSGQKTTGELFF. The CDR3 DNA reads as TGTGCCAGCAGCGGACAGAAGACCACCGGGGAGCTGTTTTTT.

The CDR3 protein is CASSTGTSRAYSSYNEQFF. The CDR3 bases are TGTGCCAGCAGCACCGGGACTAGCAGGGCCTACAGCTCCTACAATGAGCAGTTCTTC. The chain uses TRBV7-2 and TRBJ2-1; TRBD2 matches 9 bases. The V gene end was trimmed by 5 bases and the J gene end by 0 bases; junction bases not matched to a gene: 14. This CDR3 is 19 amino acids long. From germline, CDR1 is SGHTA and CDR2 FQGNSA.

The chain is built from TRBV5-1 and TRBJ2-3; the D call may be TRBD1 or TRBD2 (5 bases each). Per germline, CDR1 SGHRS and CDR2 YFSETQ. The CDR3 has 14 amino acids. The V end lost 0 bases, the J end lost 6 bases, and 11 bases lay between the germline ends. The CDR3 sequence is CASSLGAREDTQYF. In nucleotides, the CDR3 is TGCGCCAGCAGCTTGGGAGCCAGGGAGGATACGCAGTATTTT.

The chain employs TRBV7-9 and TRBJ2-7; perhaps TRBD1 as D (5 bases). Between the trimmed V and J ends, which lost 5 bases and 0 bases, there was a span of 14 bases. Germline V gene lookup returns CDR1 SEHNR and CDR2 FQNEAQ (reference sequence). This CDR3 spans 15 amino acids. The CDR3 nucleotides read TGTGCCAGCAGCGACGAACAGGTCCACTCCTACGAGCAGTACTTC. Translation: CASSDEQVHSYEQYF.

This clonotype was picked up a small number of times. The chain is built from TRBV12-3 or TRBV12-4 and TRBJ2-3, with a possible D match to TRBD1 (5 bases). V was shortened by 3 bases and J by 2 bases, with 21 bases between the two germline ends. The CDR3 totals 18 residues. In DNA form, the CDR3 reads TGTGCCAGCAGTTTCAAGGGGCACAGCAATTACTTCACAGATACGCAGTATTTT. This gives the protein CASSFKGHSNYFTDTQYF.

The rearrangement uses TRBV12-3 or TRBV12-4 and TRBJ1-4; 8 nucleotides line up with TRBD1. The ends lost 6 bases at V and 7 bases at J; junction bases unmatched: 4. The CDR3 sequence is 13 residues long. CDR3 region: CASRLGTGEKLFF. CDR3 sequence (DNA): TGTGCCAGCAGACTCGGGACAGGTGAAAAACTGTTTTTT.

The V call is TRBV7-2, the J call TRBJ2-1; 8 positions agree with TRBD2. The CDR3 sequence is 15 residues long. After removal of 2 bases from V and 9 bases from J, the junction contained 9 bases not matched to a gene. Per germline, CDR1 SGHTA and CDR2 FQGNSA. The CDR3 here is CASSLTGLEVGEQFF. The CDR3 DNA is TGTGCCAGCAGCTTAACGGGACTAGAGGTCGGTGAGCAGTTCTTC.

The chain recombines TRBV20-1 with TRBJ2-4; TRBD2 matches 7 bases. The J call is in doubt because the DNA end fits TRBJ2-7 better. CDR3 size: 15 residues. Germline V gene lookup returns CDR1 DFQATT and CDR2 SNEGSKA (reference sequence). CDR3 in amino acids: CSANPGRAGFYEQYF. The CDR3 DNA reads as TGCAGTGCTAACCCGGGACGAGCGGGATTCTACGAGCAGTACTTC.

Notes on this clonotype: Mismatch with germline at one junction end may stem from a read error. The chain recombines TRBV2 with TRBJ2-1; D possibly matches TRBD1 or TRBD2 (5 bases each). This CDR3 has 16 residues. Germline-derived CDR1 and CDR2 are SNHLY and FYNNEI. Here the CDR3 reads CAGSEAPGSFINEQFF. DNA of the CDR3: TGTGCCGGCAGTGAAGCACCAGGGAGTTTCATCAATGAGCAGTTCTTC.

The chain employs TRBV29-1 and TRBJ2-1, with 9 bases matching TRBD2. The CDR3 contains 17 residues. V gave up 4 bases and J gave up 2 bases; unmatched junction bases: 12. Germline CDR1 SQVTM, CDR2 ANQGSEA. The DNA for the CDR3 is TGCAGCGTTGGGGCCTTGATAGCGGGAGCAGCCTACAATGAGCAGTTCTTC. Amino acids: CSVGALIAGAAYNEQFF.

The chain employs TRBV7-8 and TRBJ2-1, with 9 bases identical to TRBD1. This CDR3 contains 16 residues. Germline V gives CDR1 SGHVS, CDR2 FQNEAQ. The trim removed 6 bases at V and 1 base at J, leaving 7 bases unmatched. The CDR3 is CASRPGTGKSYNEQFF. The CDR3 DNA sequence: TGTGCCAGCAGACCCGGGACAGGGAAGTCCTACAATGAGCAGTTCTTC.